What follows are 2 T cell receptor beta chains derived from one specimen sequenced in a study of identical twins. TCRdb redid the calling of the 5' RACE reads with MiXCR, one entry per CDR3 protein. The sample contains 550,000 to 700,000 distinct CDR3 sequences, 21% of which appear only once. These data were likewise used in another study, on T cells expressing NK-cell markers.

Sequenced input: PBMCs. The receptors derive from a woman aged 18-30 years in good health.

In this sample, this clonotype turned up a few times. The CDR3 protein is CSGQVFRRDTEAFF. CDR3 nucleotide sequence: TGCAGCGGCCAGGTCTTTAGGCGAGACACTGAAGCTTTCTTT. The chain joins TRBV29-1 to TRBJ1-1; D gene uncertain. The V end was cut by 7 bases, the J end by 3 bases, with 18 bases between. Germline V gene sequence: CDR1 SQVTM, CDR2 ANQGSEA. The CDR3 has 14 amino acids.

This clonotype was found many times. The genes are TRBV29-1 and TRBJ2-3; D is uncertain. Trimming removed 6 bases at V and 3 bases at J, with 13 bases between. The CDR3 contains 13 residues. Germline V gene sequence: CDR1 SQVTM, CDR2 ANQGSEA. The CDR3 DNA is TGCAGCGTATGTTGGTATTCGACAGATACGCAGTATTTT. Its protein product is CSVCWYSTDTQYF.